The clone carrying this T cell receptor beta chain was counted only a few times. The sample is drawn from a study of blood T cell repertoires in COVID-19. About the study: The United States, Italy and Spain were the sources of the acute and convalescent COVID-19 samples.

Germline CDR1 reads SQVTM; CDR2 reads ANQGSEA. This CDR3 is 11 amino acids long. V gave up 6 bases and J gave up 0 bases, with 5 bases separating them. Sequencing used immunoSEQ multiplex PCR; TCRdb keeps in-frame clones, though not all of them. The data hold approximately 140,000 clones, with approximately 90% observed a single time. The sequenced material came from peripheral blood. The source of this sequence is a man aged 18 to 30 with COVID-19, enrolled during active disease. The chain uses TRBV29-1 and TRBJ1-1; no reliable D call. The CDR3 region has the DNA TGCAGCGTAGCAATGAACACTGAAGCTTTCTTT. Translating gives CSVAMNTEAFF.